The 5 T cell receptor beta chains listed next were all sequenced from one sample in a study of T cell repertoires in cytomegalovirus infection. TCRdb ran MiXCR on the reads and lists one entry per CDR3 protein. The sample lists 700,000 to 900,000 distinct CDR3 sequences; 29% were seen once. These receptors have no identified antigens. The specimen comprised cultured CD8+ T cells from PBMCs, sampled from culture after CMV antigen stimulation. These receptors originate from a human donor in good health (CMV status not recorded). Some clones in this sample may be carry-over from other donors' samples.

The genes are TRBV6-2 or TRBV6-3 and TRBJ2-1; D remains ambiguous. This CDR3 has 14 residues. The V gene's germline CDR1 is MNHEY and CDR2 SVGEGT. V dropped 5 bases and J dropped 9 bases, with 17 bases sitting between them. The DNA for the CDR3 is TGTGCCAGCAGTCCGACCTTCCCAGATGCTGAGCAGTTCTTC. This encodes CASSPTFPDAEQFF.

The chain links TRBV7-4 to TRBJ2-1; D may correspond to TRBD1 or TRBD2 (6 bases each). V lost 7 bases to trimming and J lost 4 bases, with 14 bases between them. In germline, CDR1 is SGHVT, CDR2 SQSDAQ. CDR3 length equals 14 residues. Written as DNA, the CDR3 is TGTGCCAGCATTGGAAAGGGGGGTTACAATGAGCAGTTCTTC. Encoded protein: CASIGKGGYNEQFF. Looking up the rest from reference TRBV7-4 and TRBJ2-1 gives the full variable domain: GAGVSQSPRYKVAKRGRDVALRCDSISGHVTLYWYRQTLGQGSEVLTYSQSDAQRDKSGRPSGRFSAERPERSVSTLKIQRTEQGDSAVYLCASIGKGGYNEQFFGPGTRLTVL.

This chain connects TRBV9 to TRBJ1-2, with D hard to call. The germline V gene has CDR1 SGDLS and CDR2 YYNGEE. The CDR3 sequence is 14 residues long. Trimming removed 4 bases from V and 5 bases from J, with 15 bases in between. The CDR3 here is CASSPQNAWYGYTF. CDR3 coding DNA: TGTGCCAGCAGCCCCCAGAATGCGTGGTATGGCTACACCTTC.

Comments on this clonotype: A much larger clone lies one base from this, so it may be a read error. The rearrangement joins TRBV3-1 to TRBJ2-5; no clear D gene. The CDR3 totals 13 residues. The ends were cut back, 4 bases at V and 1 base at J, with 7 bases in the middle. Germline loops: CDR1 LGHDT, CDR2 YNNKEL (reference sequence). The CDR3 protein is CASSPESQETQYF. The CDR3 bases are TGTGCCAGCAGCCCGGAGAGCCAAGAGACCCAGTACTTC.

The count of this clonotype is one. The junction does not match germline at one end; this may be a read error. The J gene is TRBJ2-3, the V gene TRBV14; 9 nucleotides agree with TRBD2. The CDR3 has 15 residues. Germline-derived CDR1 and CDR2 are SGHDN and FVKESK. CDR3 residues: CASSSLAGITNTQYF. In nucleotides, the CDR3 is TGTGCCAGCAGCTCGCTAGCGGGGATCACAAATACGCAGTATTTT.